What follows are 21 T cell receptor beta chains derived from one specimen sequenced in a study of beta chain features in type 1 diabetes. Investigators reverse transcribed all isolated RNA, so they sequenced expressed TCRB transcripts. Profiled with immunoSEQ multiplex PCR; TCRdb holds only in-frame clones, not every one. Altogether some 300,000 clones are present, about 8% being singletons, with the ten largest covering roughly 1%. The sample was central memory CD4+ T cells from blood. These receptors were collected from a woman between 18 and 29 years old in good health.

This clone was detected many times. V usage is TRBV18 and J usage is TRBJ1-6, with TRBD1 matching 8 bases. From germline, CDR1 is KGHSH and CDR2 LQKENI. This CDR3 contains 13 residues. The J segment lost 17 bases and the V segment lost 3 bases, leaving 9 bases of the junction unmatched. CDR3 bases: TGTGCCAGCTCACCGATCGACAGGGGAGTAATCCACTTT. Translating it yields CASSPIDRGVIHF.

This clone was seen many times. This chain connects TRBV9 to TRBJ2-1, with 9 bases identical to TRBD2. The CDR3 contains 15 residues. The germline gives CDR1 SGDLS, CDR2 YYNGEE. V lost 4 bases, J lost 3 bases, and 5 bases stayed unmatched. For the CDR3, the DNA is TGTGCCAGCAGCCGGGATAGCGGGAGCTACAATGAGCAGTTCTTC. The encoded protein is CASSRDSGSYNEQFF.

This clone has only a few counts. The CDR3 bases are TGTGCCAGCAGCTTAGTCGTGTCACAGAACTATGGCTACACCTTC. This translates into CASSLVVSQNYGYTF. The chain combines TRBV7-2 with TRBJ1-2; D unclear. This CDR3 comprises 15 residues. Germline V gives CDR1 SGHTA, CDR2 FQGNSA. V lost 1 base, J lost 2 bases, and 11 bases lay in between.

CDR3 in DNA: TGCGCCAGCAGCTTCAGGGGGCAGTCGACTGAAGCTTTCTTT. As protein: CASSFRGQSTEAFF. The chain links TRBV5-1 to TRBJ1-1; TRBD1 matches 8 bases. This CDR3 contains 14 residues. From germline, CDR1 is SGHRS and CDR2 YFSETQ. Trimming took 2 bases from V and 5 from J; bases not matched to a gene: 5. Drawing the rest from reference TRBV5-1 and TRBJ1-1, the complete variable domain is KAGVTQTPRYLIKTRGQQVTLSCSPISGHRSVSWYQQTPGQGLQFLFEYFSETQRNKGNFPGRFSGRQFSNSRSEMNVSTLELGDSALYLCASSFRGQSTEAFFGQGTRLTVV.

This chain uses TRBV30 with TRBJ2-3; D not certain. Trimming took off 2 bases at V and 2 bases at J, with 8 bases between the two ends. This CDR3 region has 13 residues. Per the germline V gene, CDR1 is GTSNPN and CDR2 is SVGIG (reference sequence). The CDR3 bases are TGTGCCTGGAGTAGGTTGGCCACAGATACGCAGTATTTT. Amino acid sequence: CAWSRLATDTQYF.

V usage is TRBV29-1 and J usage is TRBJ2-3, with 9 bases aligning to TRBD1. Unmatched junction bases numbered 10, after V lost 8 bases and J lost 1 base. Germline V gene sequence: CDR1 SQVTM, CDR2 ANQGSEA. CDR3 length equals 15 residues. CDR3 sequence reads: CSSLGGQGRTDTQYF. The CDR3 nucleotides are TGCAGCTCCCTTGGGGGACAGGGCCGCACAGATACGCAGTATTTT.

The chain joins TRBV28 to TRBJ2-6; the D is unclear. Germline loops: CDR1 MDHEN, CDR2 SYDVKM. V dropped 7 bases and J dropped 0 bases, with 4 bases sitting between them. The CDR3 loop spans 13 amino acids. The DNA for the CDR3 is TGTGCCAGCACTCGCTCTGGGGCCAACGTCCTGACTTTC. Residues: CASTRSGANVLTF.

The sample holds a few counts of this clone. The J gene is TRBJ1-2, the V gene TRBV4-3, with 8 nucleotides matching TRBD1. Germline-derived CDR1 and CDR2 are LGHNA and YSLEER. V shed 0 bases, J shed 4 bases, and the junction held 7 bases outside the gene matches. CDR3 length equals 16 residues. The CDR3 loop reads CASSQDLTGGVYGYTF. The CDR3 DNA reads TGCGCCAGCAGCCAAGATTTAACAGGGGGTGTCTATGGCTACACCTTC.

Ten or more counts support this clone. The rearrangement joins TRBV4-3 to TRBJ2-3; a weak D match, TRBD1 (6 bases). This CDR3 is built from 14 residues. Germline CDR1 and CDR2: LGHNA and YSLEER. V was shortened by 4 bases and J by 6 bases, with 14 bases between the two germline ends. CDR3 loop: CASSPSIDRDTQYF. As DNA, the CDR3 is TGCGCCAGCAGCCCAAGCATCGACAGGGATACGCAGTATTTT.

This clone was counted only a few times. J is TRBJ2-3 and V is TRBV14; D not certain. Germline CDR1 is SGHDN and CDR2 is FVKESK. The CDR3 length is 14 residues. Deletions cut 0 bases from V and 7 bases from J, with 11 bases between. This CDR3 is CASSQDWAGNTQYF. CDR3 DNA sequence: TGTGCCAGCAGCCAAGATTGGGCCGGTAATACGCAGTATTTT.

This chain joins TRBV6-5 and TRBJ1-5; D remains ambiguous. The CDR3 is 13 amino acids. Trimming left V 2 bases short and J 8 bases short, with 10 bases between. CDR1 is MNHEY and CDR2 is SVGAGI in the germline V gene. The CDR3 nucleotides are TGTGCCAGCAGTTACCAAATTGGGAAGCCCCAGCATTTT. The encoded protein is CASSYQIGKPQHF.

The gene calls are TRBV7-9 and TRBJ2-3; 9 nucleotides match TRBD2. Per germline, CDR1 SEHNR and CDR2 FQNEAQ (reference sequence). J was trimmed by 3 bases and V by 3 bases; bases with no gene match: 13. This CDR3 contains 18 residues. The DNA for the CDR3 is TGTGCCAGCAGCTTTGGATTAGCGGGAGAGGCAGGGACAGATACGCAGTATTTT. It yields the protein CASSFGLAGEAGTDTQYF.

This clone has ten or more counts. The chain joins TRBV6-1 to TRBJ2-3, with a weak D call TRBD2 (5 bases). Trimming cost V 3 bases and J 11 bases, with 18 bases left between them. Germline V gene sequence: CDR1 MNHNS, CDR2 SASEGT. The CDR3 contains 14 residues. The CDR3 sequence: CASSDWSRISEQYF. The CDR3 DNA reads TGTGCCAGCAGTGATTGGTCCAGAATTAGCGAGCAGTATTTT.

The chain couples TRBV2 to TRBJ1-2, with D possibly TRBD1 on 6 matching bases. Per the germline V gene, CDR1 is SNHLY and CDR2 is FYNNEI. The CDR3 is 12 amino acids. V was cut by 4 bases and J by 4 bases, with 7 bases left in between. CDR3 sequence reads: CASSADSYGYTF. CDR3 nucleotide sequence: TGTGCCAGCAGTGCGGACAGCTATGGCTACACCTTC. Full variable domain (remainder filled in from reference TRBV2 and TRBJ1-2): EPEVTQTPSHQVTQMGQEVILRCVPISNHLYFYWYRQILGQKVEFLVSFYNNEISEKSEIFDDQFSVERPDGSNFTLKIRSTKLEDSAMYFCASSADSYGYTFGSGTRLTVV.

This clone was observed a few times. This chain uses TRBV2 with TRBJ2-5, with D uncertain. V was trimmed by 5 bases and J by 0 bases, leaving 7 bases between them. This CDR3 has 13 residues. Germline values: CDR1 SNHLY, CDR2 FYNNEI. The CDR3 is CASSRLYQETQYF. The CDR3 coding sequence is TGTGCCAGCAGTAGACTGTACCAAGAGACCCAGTACTTC. The full variable domain, rest sourced from reference TRBV2 and TRBJ2-5, is EPEVTQTPSHQVTQMGQEVILRCVPISNHLYFYWYRQILGQKVEFLVSFYNNEISEKSEIFDDQFSVERPDGSNFTLKIRSTKLEDSAMYFCASSRLYQETQYFGPGTRLLVL.

The rearrangement links TRBV19 to TRBJ2-2; D unclear. The V gene lost 7 bases and the J gene lost 1 base, with 10 bases spanning the gap. The CDR3 has 14 amino acids. Germline V gene lookup returns CDR1 LNHDA and CDR2 SQIVND (reference sequence). The CDR3 nucleotides read TGTGCCAGTATATTACGGAAGAACACCGGGGAGCTGTTTTTT. Protein sequence: CASILRKNTGELFF.

This rearrangement joins TRBV7-6 to TRBJ2-5; no clear D gene. Looked up from germline, CDR1 is SGHVS and CDR2 is FNYEAQ. The CDR3 contains 11 residues. V was shortened by 3 bases and J by 7 bases, with 6 bases between the two germline ends. The chain's CDR3 is CASSFLGTQYF. The CDR3 DNA sequence: TGTGCCAGCAGCTTCCTCGGGACCCAGTACTTC.

This clone was observed a few times. This sample includes further DNA sequences coding for the same CDR3. The chain recombines TRBV7-2 with TRBJ1-2, with D hard to call. The V end lost 1 base, the J end lost 4 bases, and 4 bases lay between the germline ends. CDR1 SGHTA and CDR2 FQGNSA come from the germline V gene. The CDR3 runs to 12 residues. CDR3 DNA sequence: TGTGCCAGCAGCTTAGTAAGCTATGGCTACACCTTC. Protein product: CASSLVSYGYTF.

This chain connects TRBV7-2 to TRBJ2-5; TRBD2 agrees at 14 bases. Germline loops: CDR1 SGHTA, CDR2 FQGNSA. The CDR3 has 18 residues. V lost 5 bases, J lost 4 bases, and 12 bases stayed unmatched. The CDR3 bases are TGTGCCAGCAGCCCCGTGGGGGGACTAGCGGGAGCAAGAGAGACCCAGTACTTC. Protein product: CASSPVGGLAGARETQYF.

In its sample, this clone was seen a few times. The chain links TRBV7-9 to TRBJ2-3, with TRBD2 matching 7 bases. From germline, CDR1 is SEHNR and CDR2 FQNEAQ (reference sequence). The J segment lost 1 base and the V segment lost 3 bases, leaving 4 bases of the junction unmatched. This CDR3 contains 15 residues. The CDR3 DNA reads TGTGCCAGCAGCTTCGATAGCGGGCGCACAGATACGCAGTATTTT. Protein: CASSFDSGRTDTQYF.

As DNA, the CDR3 is TGTGCCAGCAGCTTCGGTCGGCGGGAGAGGGCAGATACGCAGTATTTT. Its protein is CASSFGRRERADTQYF. The chain employs TRBV7-2 and TRBJ2-3; 7 bases fit TRBD2. Germline trimming cut 3 bases from V and 4 bases from J; bases unmatched to any gene: 10. The CDR3 loop spans 16 amino acids. Germline CDR1 reads SGHTA; CDR2 reads FQGNSA.